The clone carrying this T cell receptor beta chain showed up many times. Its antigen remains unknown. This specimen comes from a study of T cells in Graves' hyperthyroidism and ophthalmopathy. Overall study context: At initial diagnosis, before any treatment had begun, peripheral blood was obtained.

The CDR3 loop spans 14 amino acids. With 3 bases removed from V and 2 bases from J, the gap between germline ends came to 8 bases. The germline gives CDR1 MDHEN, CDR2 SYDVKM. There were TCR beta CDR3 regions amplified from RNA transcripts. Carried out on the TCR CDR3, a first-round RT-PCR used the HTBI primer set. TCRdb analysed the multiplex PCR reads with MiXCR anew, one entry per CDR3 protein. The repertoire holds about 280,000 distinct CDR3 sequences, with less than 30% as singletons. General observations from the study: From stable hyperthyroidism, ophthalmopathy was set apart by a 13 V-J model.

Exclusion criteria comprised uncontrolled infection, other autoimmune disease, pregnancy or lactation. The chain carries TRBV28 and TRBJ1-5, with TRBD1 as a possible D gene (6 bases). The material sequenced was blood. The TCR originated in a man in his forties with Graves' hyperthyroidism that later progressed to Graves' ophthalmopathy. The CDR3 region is CASSFGGRNQPQHF. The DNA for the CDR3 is TGTGCCAGCAGTTTTGGGGGGCGCAATCAGCCCCAGCATTTT.